This note documents a single T cell receptor beta chain sequence. Antigen: not known. The sample belongs to a study of T cells in localized non-small cell lung cancer. Study-wide results and limits: Higher blood T cell density went with longer overall survival.

Trimming shortened V by 1 base and J by 2 bases, and 12 bases separated the two germline ends. CDR1 is MNHNS and CDR2 is SASEGT in the germline V gene. This CDR3 has 15 amino acids. Repertoires were generated with immunoSEQ multiplex PCR, while TCRdb's copy carries only in-frame clones and drops some. The table records 35,000 to 50,000 clones, more than 75% of them present only once. This specimen consisted of PBMCs, obtained before any cancer treatment. This chain links TRBV6-1 with TRBJ2-7; D may be TRBD1 or TRBD2 (5 bases each). This clonotype was obtained from a woman aged 35-70 years with stage II squamous cell lung carcinoma. This CDR3 reads CASSEGWGWAYEQYV. In nucleotides, the CDR3 is TGTGCCAGCAGTGAAGGATGGGGGTGGGCCTACGAGCAGTACGTC.